A selection of T cell receptor beta chains follows, all from one sample in a study of early T cells in non-severe SARS-CoV-2 infection. TCRdb re-called the 5' RACE reads through MiXCR, storing one row per CDR3 protein. The sample records more than 75,000 distinct CDR3 sequences, about 14% being singletons. The sample consisted of whole blood. These receptor sequences come from an adult who was a healthcare worker with PCR-confirmed SARS-CoV-2 infection or an uninfected control (not recorded which). Each CDR3 is given with its conserved first and last residue. The order of the fields is D gene, V gene, CDR3 protein. D genes are given only for firm matches.

>NA|TRBV29-1
CSVSPAVALDEQYF
>NA|TRBV14
CASSQKFLLRNTGELFF
>NA|TRBV19
CASSITREPYNEQFF
>TRBD1|TRBV29-1
CSVERTGSGEQYF
>NA|TRBV10-3
CAISATGTEVPYEQYF
>NA|TRBV25-1
CASSEGTDGYGYTF
>TRBD1|TRBV7-9
CASSLSTGTGQETQYF
>TRBD2|TRBV7-9
CASTLTAGGPNEQFF
>TRBD1|TRBV28
CASSNRGRTEAFF
>TRBD1|TRBV29-1
CSVEYGQGASEQYF
>TRBD2|TRBV6-1
CASSEARGGLAKNIQYF
>NA|TRBV6-5
CASSTVAQGEAFF